This T cell receptor (beta chain) was documented in a study of T cell responses to AZD1222 COVID-19 vaccine. Study-wide findings and caveats: Repertoires were obtained solely post-peak T cell response. CD4 TCRs linked to vaccination spanned spike, dominating at 160-218 and 743-854. Donors were largely white British and mainly female; clonal diversity was possibly underestimated. Spike-specific TCR repertoires showed rising breadth and depth after two AZD1222 doses.

TCRdb's copy holds only in-frame clones and misses some; the assay was immunoSEQ multiplex PCR. The data hold 120,000 or so clones, with approximately 85% observed a single time. In the case of this clone: What it binds is not known.

The CDR3 contains 16 residues. Germline-derived CDR1 and CDR2 are MDHEN and SYDVKM. V dropped 3 bases and J dropped 2; count of bases not matched to a gene: 2. The chain links TRBV28 to TRBJ2-2, with 11 bases lining up with TRBD2. The receptor was derived from an adult in good health. The input for sequencing was peripheral blood, taken on day 0 of AZD1222 vaccination. CDR3 in DNA: TGTGCCAGCAGTTTCGGGACTAGCGGAAACACCGGGGAGCTGTTTTTT. Translating gives CASSFGTSGNTGELFF.